Listed below are T cell receptor beta chains from one sample, sequenced in a study of response to subunit inactivated influenza vaccine. One entry per CDR3 protein results from TCRdb running MiXCR on the RT-PCR reads. Seen here are approximately 730,000 distinct CDR3 sequences, more than 11% observed once, and the top ten hold around 7.3%. Sequencing used PBMCs from blood, obtained around two weeks before vaccination. The receptors derive from a middle-aged man who received an inactivated influenza vaccine. CDR3s include the opening cysteine and the closing phenylalanine or tryptophan. A D gene is named only where the DNA matches it firmly. Clone size appears in some rows only: once, few, many, or a class for an expanded clone.

j_call d_call v_call clone_size cdr3_aa cdr3_nt
TRBJ2-1 . TRBV20-1 few CSARDPPGGPNEQFF TGCAGTGCTAGAGATCCCCCAGGAGGGCCAAATGAGCAGTTCTTC
TRBJ1-5 TRBD1 TRBV3-1 once CASSQDGQARQPQHF TGTGCCAGCAGCCAGGATGGACAGGCTCGCCAGCCCCAGCATTTT
TRBJ1-2 . TRBV12-3/TRBV12-4 . CASSLDLGDYGYTF TGTGCCAGCAGTTTAGACTTAGGAGACTATGGCTACACCTTC
TRBJ2-5 TRBD2 TRBV28 . CASSPFSGAIRETQYF TGTGCCAGCAGTCCCTTTAGCGGGGCCATACGAGAGACCCAGTACTTC
TRBJ2-3 TRBD2 TRBV3-1 many CASSQVGGADTQYF TGTGCCAGCAGCCAAGTCGGGGGGGCAGATACGCAGTATTTT
TRBJ2-3 TRBD1 TRBV5-5 few CASSTTGLGTDTQYF TGTGCCAGCAGCACGACAGGGCTTGGCACAGATACGCAGTATTTT
TRBJ1-1 TRBD1 TRBV6-2/TRBV6-3 few CASSYMAGGVEAFF TGTGCCAGCAGTTACATGGCAGGGGGCGTGGAAGCTTTCTTT
TRBJ2-3 . TRBV3-1 few CASRGARTDTQYF TGTGCCAGCAGGGGGGCTCGCACAGATACGCAGTATTTT
TRBJ1-6 . TRBV12-3/TRBV12-4 few CASSFGWNSPLHF TGTGCCAGCAGTTTCGGGTGGAATTCACCCCTCCACTTT
TRBJ1-4 TRBD1 TRBV11-3 few CASSAGTGDNEKLFF TGTGCCAGCAGCGCCGGGACAGGGGATAATGAAAAACTGTTTTTT
TRBJ1-6 . TRBV28 . CASSLRQRASPLHF TGTGCCAGCAGTCTTCGACAACGGGCCTCACCCCTCCACTTT
TRBJ2-2 . TRBV6-1 . CASRPPDRATGELFF TGTGCCAGCAGACCCCCCGACAGAGCCACCGGGGAGCTGTTTTTT
TRBJ2-3 TRBD2 TRBV7-2 few CASSRRLAGGGTDTQYF TGTGCCAGCAGCCGCCGACTAGCGGGGGGGGGCACAGATACGCAGTATTTT
TRBJ2-7 . TRBV4-3 . CASSQDRGSVNEQYF TGCGCCAGCAGCCAAGATAGAGGGTCGGTCAACGAGCAGTACTTC
TRBJ1-3 . TRBV7-2 . CASSQEPTGNTIYF TGTGCCAGCAGCCAAGAGCCTACTGGAAACACCATATATTTT
TRBJ2-7 . TRBV7-2 few CASSLTPYNYEQYF TGTGCCAGCAGCTTAACCCCGTATAACTACGAGCAGTACTTC
TRBJ2-7 . TRBV23-1 few CASSQSRGWAGKNYEQYF TGCGCCAGCAGTCAATCGAGGGGTTGGGCAGGGAAAAACTACGAGCAGTACTTC
TRBJ2-1 TRBD1 TRBV2 . CASSKQGPSYNEQFF TGTGCCAGCAGTAAACAGGGGCCGTCCTACAATGAGCAGTTCTTC
TRBJ2-7 . TRBV6-2/TRBV6-3 few CASSYPKRLGGYEQYF TGTGCCAGCAGTTACCCGAAACGACTAGGTGGCTACGAGCAGTACTTC
TRBJ1-2 TRBD1 TRBV20-1 few CSADREGSYGYTF TGCAGTGCTGACAGGGAAGGCTCCTATGGCTACACCTTC
TRBJ1-1 TRBD1 TRBV6-5 many CASSYSGQGTEAFF TGTGCCAGCAGTTACTCGGGACAGGGAACTGAAGCTTTCTTT
TRBJ2-2 TRBD1 TRBV2 . CAGSRDRVNTGELFF TGTGCCGGCAGCCGGGACAGGGTGAACACCGGGGAGCTGTTTTTT
TRBJ2-1 TRBD2 TRBV20-1 . CSAGGLAGAYNEQFF TGCAGTGCTGGAGGACTAGCGGGAGCCTACAATGAGCAGTTCTTC
TRBJ2-7 TRBD1 TRBV7-2 few CASSPRTGVSYEQYF TGTGCCAGCAGCCCCCGGACAGGGGTCTCCTACGAGCAGTACTTC
TRBJ1-1 . TRBV6-1 . CASKVGQNTEAFF TGTGCCAGCAAAGTCGGTCAGAACACTGAAGCTTTCTTT
TRBJ2-3 TRBD1 TRBV6-7 . CASSYSLGQSPVDTQYF TGTGCCAGCAGTTACTCGTTGGGACAGTCCCCCGTAGATACGCAGTATTTT
TRBJ1-1 . TRBV18 . CASSPDHGGEAFF TGTGCCAGCTCACCGGACCATGGAGGGGAAGCTTTCTTT
TRBJ2-1 . TRBV6-1 . CASSQAARSYNEQFF TGTGCCAGCTCACAGGCTGCGCGCTCCTACAATGAGCAGTTCTTC
TRBJ2-7 . TRBV5-1 few CASSSTSKGGAGYEQYF TGCGCCAGCAGCTCCACCTCAAAAGGAGGGGCAGGGTACGAGCAGTACTTC
TRBJ2-1 TRBD2 TRBV5-1 few CASRRTSGSLGDEQFF TGCGCCAGCAGACGGACTAGCGGGAGTTTAGGGGATGAGCAGTTCTTC
TRBJ1-3 . TRBV9 few CASSVGTAQAGNTIYF TGTGCCAGCAGCGTAGGAACAGCCCAGGCTGGAAACACCATATATTTT
TRBJ1-5 TRBD1 TRBV5-5 . CASSSGQPAGPQHF TGTGCCAGCAGCTCGGGACAGCCGGCGGGGCCCCAGCATTTT
TRBJ1-3 . TRBV4-3 few CASSQDVRVNTIYF TGCGCCAGCAGCCAAGATGTGAGGGTTAACACCATATATTTT
TRBJ2-5 . TRBV3-1 few CASRPTGGGQRETQYF TGTGCCAGCAGACCCACCGGCGGAGGACAGAGAGAGACCCAGTACTTC
TRBJ1-2 . TRBV4-2 . CASSQDPTATYGYTF TGTGCCAGCAGCCAAGATCCCACTGCCACTTATGGCTACACCTTC
TRBJ2-2 TRBD1 TRBV5-1 few CASSLGVLGGGLRNTGELFF TGCGCCAGCAGCTTGGGTGTTTTAGGGGGCGGTCTTCGGAACACCGGGGAGCTGTTTTTT
TRBJ2-2 . TRBV7-9 few CASSLNTAIRVGELFF TGTGCCAGCAGCCTCAACACGGCAATCCGAGTCGGGGAGCTGTTTTTT